Below are 6 T cell receptor beta chains sequenced from a single sample in a study of response to subunit inactivated influenza vaccine. TCRdb reprocessed the RT-PCR reads with MiXCR, giving one entry per CDR3 protein. The table has 400,000 to 650,000 distinct CDR3 sequences, less than 7.5% seen once; the top ten hold around 13%. This material consisted of PBMCs from blood, taken approximately 25 months after vaccination. These receptors were obtained from a man aged 50-75 years who received an inactivated influenza vaccine.

This clonotype has just a few counts. CDR3 in amino acids: CASSLAGLAPQFF. In nucleotides, the CDR3 is TGTGCCAGCAGCTTAGCGGGACTAGCCCCCCAGTTCTTC. J is TRBJ2-1 and V is TRBV7-8, with 9 bases fitting TRBD2. There are 13 residues in the CDR3. Germline lookup yields CDR1 SGHVS and CDR2 FQNEAQ. Trimming took 0 bases from V and 13 from J; bases not matched to a gene: 4.

The CDR3 reads CASSSRSGSTGELFF. The CDR3 region has the DNA TGTGCCAGCAGCAGCCGTAGCGGGAGCACCGGGGAGCTGTTTTTT. V usage is TRBV9 and J usage is TRBJ2-2; 9 nucleotides match TRBD2. Germline assignment: CDR1 SGDLS and CDR2 YYNGEE. The length of the CDR3 is 15 residues. V lost 4 bases, J lost 4 bases, and 5 bases stayed unmatched.

The chain combines TRBV10-3 with TRBJ2-2; D gene unclear. The germline V gene encodes CDR1 ENHRY and CDR2 SYGVKD. The CDR3 runs 13 residues. V gave up 6 bases and J gave up 4 bases, with 9 bases separating them. CDR3 nucleotide sequence: TGTGCCATCAGATCCAGAAGCACCGGGGAGCTGTTTTTT. This gives the protein CAIRSRSTGELFF.

Only a few counts were recorded for this clonotype. The V call is TRBV12-3 or TRBV12-4, the J call TRBJ1-3; D remains unclear. The ends were cut back, 3 bases at V and 1 base at J, with 13 bases in the middle. CDR3 length: 16 residues. CDR3 in amino acids: CASSFLGGNSGNTIYF. CDR3 bases: TGTGCCAGCAGTTTTTTGGGCGGGAATTCTGGAAACACCATATATTTT.

The CDR3 DNA is TGTGCCAGCAGCGGACAGGGTAGATTTGCGGAGACCCAGTACTTC. Translation gives CASSGQGRFAETQYF. V and J are TRBV2 and TRBJ2-5; 8 bases map to TRBD1. The length of the CDR3 is 15 residues. J was trimmed by 5 bases and V by 6 bases; bases with no gene match: 11. CDR1 and CDR2 (germline): SNHLY, FYNNEI.

V is TRBV2 and J is TRBJ2-1, with D unclear. V shed 6 bases and J shed 2 bases, with 5 bases lying between them. Germline-derived CDR1 and CDR2 are SNHLY and FYNNEI. The CDR3 consists of 12 residues. For the CDR3, the DNA is TGTGCCAGCAGGCCTACCTACAATGAGCAGTTCTTC. Amino acids: CASRPTYNEQFF. The full variable domain, completed using reference TRBV2 and TRBJ2-1, is EPEVTQTPSHQVTQMGQEVILRCVPISNHLYFYWYRQILGQKVEFLVSFYNNEISEKSEIFDDQFSVERPDGSNFTLKIRSTKLEDSAMYFCASRPTYNEQFFGPGTRLTVL.